This T cell receptor beta chain was captured in a study of T cells expressing NK-cell markers. The CDR3 runs to 13 residues. Germline CDR1 DFQATT, CDR2 SNEGSKA (reference sequence). From its re-call of the 5' RACE reads, TCRdb lists each CDR3 protein once, without DNA. The sample's table shows about 180,000 distinct CDR3 sequences. The TCR originated in a woman between 18 and 69 years old in good health. The rearrangement uses TRBV20-1 and TRBJ1-1; TCRdb calls TRBD1, which cannot be checked without DNA. The sample was blood T cells: a sorted CD56 or NKG2C T cell subset, CD4+ or CD8+ T cells, or bulk PBMC T cells (not recorded which). CDR3 protein: CSASPGIATEAFF.